This TCR beta chain was identified during a study of T cell responses to AZD1222 COVID-19 vaccine. This clone was seen only once. TCRdb keeps only in-frame clones here, not all; method: immunoSEQ multiplex PCR. The table records about 60,000 clones, more than 60% of them present only once. Germline lookup yields CDR1 SGHTA and CDR2 FQGNSA. The CDR3 is made up of 13 amino acids. V gave up 5 bases and J gave up 2 bases, with 7 bases separating them. V gene TRBV7-2 combines with J gene TRBJ1-5; a possible D gene is TRBD1 (5 bases). Here the sequenced sample was peripheral blood, taken 28 days after the second AZD1222 dose. The clonotype originates from an adult who received the AZD1222 COVID-19 vaccine. The CDR3 nucleotides read TGTGCCAGCAGCATACAGGGCAATCAGCCCCAGCATTTT. This encodes CASSIQGNQPQHF.